This T cell receptor beta chain is from a study of T cells after yellow fever vaccination. At the level of the study: The fractions with low cell numbers were processed using SMART-Seq v4 Ultra Low Input.

Germline assignment: CDR1 SGHVS and CDR2 FQNEAQ. The CDR3 has 11 residues. V shed 5 bases and J 7 bases; nucleotides not matched to a gene: 1. General study results and limits: A large majority of primary-vaccination clones showed up again after the booster (96% CD4, about 87% CD8). A weaker but faster secondary response was observed, peaking on day 5 versus 15.

This clonotype was seen ten or more times. Its target is unknown. Production of TCR cDNA was by 5'RACE template switching, which also added a universal primer site and UMIs. TCRdb re-called the 5' RACE reads with MiXCR, one entry per CDR3 protein. The sample contains fewer than 450,000 distinct CDR3 sequences, roughly 4.3% of which appear only once. The starting material was PBMCs, obtained 5 days after the yellow fever booster vaccination. This clonotype was obtained from a man between 18 and 35 years old who received the YFV17D yellow fever vaccine. J is TRBJ2-7 and V is TRBV7-8; 8 nucleotides align to TRBD1. CDR3 sequence reads: CASSTGGEQYF. In nucleotides, the CDR3 is TGTGCCAGCAGCACAGGGGGAGAGCAGTACTTC.